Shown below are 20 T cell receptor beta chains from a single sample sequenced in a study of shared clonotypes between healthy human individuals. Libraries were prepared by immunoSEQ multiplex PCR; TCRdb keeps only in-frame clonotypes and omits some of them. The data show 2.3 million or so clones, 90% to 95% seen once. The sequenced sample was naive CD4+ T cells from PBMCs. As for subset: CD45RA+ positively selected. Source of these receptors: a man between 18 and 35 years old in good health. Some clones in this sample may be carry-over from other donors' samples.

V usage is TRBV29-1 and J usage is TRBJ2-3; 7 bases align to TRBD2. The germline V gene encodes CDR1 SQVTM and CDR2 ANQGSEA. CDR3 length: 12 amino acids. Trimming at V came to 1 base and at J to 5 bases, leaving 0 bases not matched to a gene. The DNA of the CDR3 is TGCAGCGTTGAAGGGGGGGGAGATACGCAGTATTTT. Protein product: CSVEGGGDTQYF.

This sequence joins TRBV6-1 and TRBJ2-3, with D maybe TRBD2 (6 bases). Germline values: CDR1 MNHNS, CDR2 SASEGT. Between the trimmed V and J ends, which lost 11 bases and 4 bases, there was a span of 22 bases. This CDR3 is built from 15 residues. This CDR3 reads CAGGVGVGGSDTQYF. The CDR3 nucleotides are TGTGCCGGGGGAGTGGGTGTAGGAGGGTCAGATACGCAGTATTTT.

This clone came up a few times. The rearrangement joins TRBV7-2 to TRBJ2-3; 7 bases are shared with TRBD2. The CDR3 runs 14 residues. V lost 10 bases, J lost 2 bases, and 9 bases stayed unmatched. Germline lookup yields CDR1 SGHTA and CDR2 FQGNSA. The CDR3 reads CATRGTTFTDTQYF. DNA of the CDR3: TGTGCCACCCGGGGGACTACCTTCACAGATACGCAGTATTTT.

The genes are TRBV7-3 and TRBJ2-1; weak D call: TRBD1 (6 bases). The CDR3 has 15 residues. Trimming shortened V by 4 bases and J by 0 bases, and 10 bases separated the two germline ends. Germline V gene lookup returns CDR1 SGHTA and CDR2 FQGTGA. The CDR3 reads CASSWTASSYNEQFF. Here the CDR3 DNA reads TGTGCCAGCAGCTGGACAGCGAGCTCCTACAATGAGCAGTTCTTC.

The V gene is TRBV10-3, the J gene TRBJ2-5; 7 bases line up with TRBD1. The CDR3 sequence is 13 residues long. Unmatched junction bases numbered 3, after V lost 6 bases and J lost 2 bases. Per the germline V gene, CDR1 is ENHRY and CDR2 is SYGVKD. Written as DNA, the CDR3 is TGTGCCATCAGCGGGACAGAGCAAGAGACCCAGTACTTC. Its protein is CAISGTEQETQYF.

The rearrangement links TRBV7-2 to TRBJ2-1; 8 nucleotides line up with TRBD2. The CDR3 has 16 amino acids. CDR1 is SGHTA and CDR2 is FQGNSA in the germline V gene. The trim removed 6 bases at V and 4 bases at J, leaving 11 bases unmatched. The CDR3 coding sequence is TGTGCCAGCAGTAGGAGGCGGGAGGCGGGATACAATGAGCAGTTCTTC. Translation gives CASSRRREAGYNEQFF. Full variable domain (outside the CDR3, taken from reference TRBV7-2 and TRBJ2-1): GAGVSQSPSNKVTEKGKDVELRCDPISGHTALYWYRQSLGQGLEFLIYFQGNSAPDKSGLPSDRFSAERTGGSVSTLTIQRTQQEDSAVYLCASSRRREAGYNEQFFGPGTRLTVL.

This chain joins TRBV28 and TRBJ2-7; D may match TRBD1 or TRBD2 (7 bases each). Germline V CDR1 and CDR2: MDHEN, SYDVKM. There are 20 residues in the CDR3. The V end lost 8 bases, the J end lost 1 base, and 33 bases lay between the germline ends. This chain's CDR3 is CASGVRVRGFRAGMSYEQYF. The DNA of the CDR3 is TGTGCCAGCGGAGTACGAGTCAGGGGGTTTAGAGCGGGGATGTCCTACGAGCAGTACTTC.

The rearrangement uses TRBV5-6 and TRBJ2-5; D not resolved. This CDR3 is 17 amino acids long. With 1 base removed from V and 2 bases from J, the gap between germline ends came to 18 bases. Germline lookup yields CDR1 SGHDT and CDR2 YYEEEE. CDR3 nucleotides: TGTGCCAGCAGCTTGTTTGGTAGCTTTTACCCGCAAGAGACCCAGTACTTC. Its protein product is CASSLFGSFYPQETQYF.

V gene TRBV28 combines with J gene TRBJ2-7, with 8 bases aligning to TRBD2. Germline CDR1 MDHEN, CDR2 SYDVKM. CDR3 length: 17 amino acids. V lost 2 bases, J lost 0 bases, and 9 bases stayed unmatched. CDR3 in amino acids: CASSLMGLAGSSYEQYF. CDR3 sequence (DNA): TGTGCCAGCAGTTTAATGGGGTTAGCGGGGAGCTCCTACGAGCAGTACTTC.

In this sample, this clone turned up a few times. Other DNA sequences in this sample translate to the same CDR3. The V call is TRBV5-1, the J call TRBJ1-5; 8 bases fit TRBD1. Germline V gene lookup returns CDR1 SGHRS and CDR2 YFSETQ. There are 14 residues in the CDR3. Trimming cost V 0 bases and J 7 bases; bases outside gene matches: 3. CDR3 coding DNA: TGCGCCAGCAGCTTGGCAGGGGGCGGGCAGCCCCAGCATTTT. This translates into CASSLAGGGQPQHF.

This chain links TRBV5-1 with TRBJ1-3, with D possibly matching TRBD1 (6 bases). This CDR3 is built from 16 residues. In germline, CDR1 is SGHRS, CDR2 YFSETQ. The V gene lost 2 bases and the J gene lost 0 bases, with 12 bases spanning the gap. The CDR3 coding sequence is TGCGCCAGCAGCTTAGCGGACAGTGGCTCTGGAAACACCATATATTTT. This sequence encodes CASSLADSGSGNTIYF.

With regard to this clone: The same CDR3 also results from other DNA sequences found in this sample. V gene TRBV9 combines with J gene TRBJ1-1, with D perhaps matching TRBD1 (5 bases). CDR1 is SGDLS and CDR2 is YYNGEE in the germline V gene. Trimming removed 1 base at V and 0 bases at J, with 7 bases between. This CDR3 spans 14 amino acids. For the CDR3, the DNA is TGTGCCAGCAGCGTAACAGGATTGAACACTGAAGCTTTCTTT. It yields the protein CASSVTGLNTEAFF.

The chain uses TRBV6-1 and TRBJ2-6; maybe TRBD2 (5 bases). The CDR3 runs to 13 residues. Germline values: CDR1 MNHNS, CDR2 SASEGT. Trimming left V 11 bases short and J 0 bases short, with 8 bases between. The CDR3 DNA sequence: TGTGCCGGACGGGACTCTGGGGCCAACGTCCTGACTTTC. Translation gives CAGRDSGANVLTF.

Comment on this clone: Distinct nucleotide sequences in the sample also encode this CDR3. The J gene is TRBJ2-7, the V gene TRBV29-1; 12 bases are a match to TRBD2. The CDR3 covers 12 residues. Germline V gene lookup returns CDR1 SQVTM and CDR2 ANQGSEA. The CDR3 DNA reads TGCAGTGCGACTAGCGGGAGCTACGAGCAGTACTTC. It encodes CSATSGSYEQYF.

The DNA of the CDR3 is TGTGCCAGCAGTGGACAGGGGGCAGTTTGGTATGGCTACACCTTC. Translating it yields CASSGQGAVWYGYTF. The V call is TRBV28, the J call TRBJ1-2, with 11 bases lining up with TRBD1. This CDR3 spans 15 amino acids. Germline values: CDR1 MDHEN, CDR2 SYDVKM. J was trimmed by 5 bases and V by 5 bases; bases with no gene match: 7.

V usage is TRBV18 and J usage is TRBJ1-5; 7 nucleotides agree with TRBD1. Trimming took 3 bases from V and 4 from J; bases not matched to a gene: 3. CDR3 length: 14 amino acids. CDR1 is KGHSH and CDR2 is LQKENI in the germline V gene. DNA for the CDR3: TGTGCCAGCTCACCCGGGACAGAGAATCAGCCCCAGCATTTT. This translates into CASSPGTENQPQHF.

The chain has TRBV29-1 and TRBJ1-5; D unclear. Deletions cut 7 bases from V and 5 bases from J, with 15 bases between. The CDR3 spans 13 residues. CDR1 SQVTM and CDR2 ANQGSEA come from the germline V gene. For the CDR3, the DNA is TGCAGCGCTCGGGCCTCGGTGGATCAGCCCCAGCATTTT. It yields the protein CSARASVDQPQHF.

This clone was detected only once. The CDR3 loop reads CASRDGGADEQYF. The CDR3 bases are TGTGCCAGCCGGGATGGGGGCGCGGACGAGCAGTACTTC. The V and J genes are TRBV7-9 and TRBJ2-7; possibly TRBD1 for D (6 bases). V lost 8 bases and J lost 5, with 16 bases in between. This CDR3 is 13 amino acids long. Germline-derived CDR1 and CDR2 are SEHNR and FQNEAQ (reference sequence).

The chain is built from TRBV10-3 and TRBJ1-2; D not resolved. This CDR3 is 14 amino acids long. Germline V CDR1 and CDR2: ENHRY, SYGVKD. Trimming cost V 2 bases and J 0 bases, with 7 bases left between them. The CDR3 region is CAISEQPSNYGYTF. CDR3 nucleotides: TGTGCCATCAGTGAGCAGCCTTCTAACTATGGCTACACCTTC.

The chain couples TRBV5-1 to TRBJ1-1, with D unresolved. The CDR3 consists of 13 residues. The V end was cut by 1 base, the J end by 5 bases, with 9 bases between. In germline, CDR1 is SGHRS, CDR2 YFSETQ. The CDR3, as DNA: TGCGCCAGCAGCTTGTTCGTGGGGACTGAAGCTTTCTTT. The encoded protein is CASSLFVGTEAFF.